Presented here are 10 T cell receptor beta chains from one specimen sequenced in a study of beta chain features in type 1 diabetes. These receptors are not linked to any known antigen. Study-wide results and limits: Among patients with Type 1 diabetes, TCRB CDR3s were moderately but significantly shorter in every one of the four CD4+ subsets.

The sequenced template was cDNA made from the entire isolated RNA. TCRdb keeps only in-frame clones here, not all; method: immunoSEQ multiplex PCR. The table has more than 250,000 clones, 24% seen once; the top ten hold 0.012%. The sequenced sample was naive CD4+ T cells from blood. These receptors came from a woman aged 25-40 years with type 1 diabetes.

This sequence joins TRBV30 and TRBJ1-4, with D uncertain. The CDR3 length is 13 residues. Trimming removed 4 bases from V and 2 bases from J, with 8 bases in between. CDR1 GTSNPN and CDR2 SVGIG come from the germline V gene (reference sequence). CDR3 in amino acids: CAWMGRTNEKLFF. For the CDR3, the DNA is TGTGCCTGGATGGGGAGGACTAATGAAAAACTGTTTTTT.

CDR3 nucleotide sequence: TGTGCCACCAGCGACCGGACAGGGGGCGGGTATGGCTACACCTTC. It yields the protein CATSDRTGGGYGYTF. The rearrangement links TRBV15 to TRBJ1-2, with 11 bases aligning to TRBD1. With 5 bases clipped from V and 5 bases from J, the junction kept 7 bases outside the gene matches. This CDR3 spans 15 amino acids. Germline V gene sequence: CDR1 LNHNV, CDR2 YYDKDF (reference sequence).

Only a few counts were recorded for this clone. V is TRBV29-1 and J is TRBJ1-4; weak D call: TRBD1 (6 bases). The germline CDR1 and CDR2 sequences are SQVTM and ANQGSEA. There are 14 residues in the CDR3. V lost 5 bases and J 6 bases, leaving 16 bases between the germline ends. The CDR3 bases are TGCAGCGTTTTCACAGGGACTAGTGATGAAAAACTGTTTTTT. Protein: CSVFTGTSDEKLFF.

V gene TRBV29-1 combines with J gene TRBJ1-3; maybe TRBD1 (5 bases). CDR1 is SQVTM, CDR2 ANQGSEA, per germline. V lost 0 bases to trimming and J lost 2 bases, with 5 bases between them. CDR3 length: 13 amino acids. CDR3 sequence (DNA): TGCAGCGTTGAAGACAGGGCTGGAAACACCATATATTTT. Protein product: CSVEDRAGNTIYF. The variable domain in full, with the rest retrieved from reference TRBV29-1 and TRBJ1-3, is SAVISQKPSRDICQRGTSLTIQCQVDSQVTMMFWYRQQPGQSLTLIATANQGSEATYESGFVIDKFPISRPNLTFSTLTVSNMSPEDSSIYLCSVEDRAGNTIYFGEGSWLTVV.

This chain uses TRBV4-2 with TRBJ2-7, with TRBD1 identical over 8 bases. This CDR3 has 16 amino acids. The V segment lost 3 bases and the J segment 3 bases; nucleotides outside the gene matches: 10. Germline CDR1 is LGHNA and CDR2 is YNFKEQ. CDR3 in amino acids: CASSQAGGAGDYEQYF. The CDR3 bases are TGTGCCAGCAGCCAGGCAGGGGGCGCAGGGGACTACGAGCAGTACTTC.

The CDR3 DNA follows: TGTGCCTGGAGTGTAGTGAGACTAGCGGGAGGGTTCCCTGAGCAGTTCTTC. Residues: CAWSVVRLAGGFPEQFF. The gene calls are TRBV30 and TRBJ2-1, with 14 bases identical to TRBD2. CDR3 length: 17 residues. Germline lookup yields CDR1 GTSNPN and CDR2 SVGIG (reference sequence). The V segment lost 0 bases and the J segment 9 bases; nucleotides outside the gene matches: 10.

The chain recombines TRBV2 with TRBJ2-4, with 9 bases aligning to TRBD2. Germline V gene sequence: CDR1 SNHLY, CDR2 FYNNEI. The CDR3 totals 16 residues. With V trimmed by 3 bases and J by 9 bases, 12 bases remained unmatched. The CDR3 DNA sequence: TGTGCCAGCAGTGACCTCCCTAGCGGGATGGGGGGCATTCAGTACTTC. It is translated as CASSDLPSGMGGIQYF.

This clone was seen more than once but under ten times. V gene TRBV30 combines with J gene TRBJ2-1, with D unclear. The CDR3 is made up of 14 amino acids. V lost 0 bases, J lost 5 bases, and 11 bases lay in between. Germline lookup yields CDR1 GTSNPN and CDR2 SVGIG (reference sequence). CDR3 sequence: CAWSVRLLDNEQFF. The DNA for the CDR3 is TGTGCCTGGAGTGTACGGTTACTCGACAATGAGCAGTTCTTC.

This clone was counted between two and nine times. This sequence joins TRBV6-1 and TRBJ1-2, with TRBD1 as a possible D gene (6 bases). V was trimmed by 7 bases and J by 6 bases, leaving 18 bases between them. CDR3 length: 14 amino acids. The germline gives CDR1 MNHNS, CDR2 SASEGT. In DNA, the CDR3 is TGTGCCAGCACTTTCAAGACAGGTCACAATGGCTACACCTTC. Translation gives CASTFKTGHNGYTF.

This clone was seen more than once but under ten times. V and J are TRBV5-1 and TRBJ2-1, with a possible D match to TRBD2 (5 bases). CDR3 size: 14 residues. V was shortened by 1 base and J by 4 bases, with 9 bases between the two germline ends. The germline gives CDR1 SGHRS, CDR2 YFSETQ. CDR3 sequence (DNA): TGCGCCAGCAGCTTGAGGGAGCCTTACAATGAGCAGTTCTTC. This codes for CASSLREPYNEQFF.